The 24 T cell receptor beta chains below come from one sample, sequenced in a study of CD8 T cells in acute hepatitis C reinfection. Profiled with immunoSEQ multiplex PCR; TCRdb holds only in-frame clones, not every one. The repertoire consists of about 38,000 clones, with approximately 87% occurring once and the leading ten covering 0.5% to 0.65%. As for time point: naive CD8 control sorted from an acute-time-point sample. Sequenced input: naive CD8+ T cells from PBMCs. The receptor set was obtained from a young man with chronic hepatitis C.

This clone was seen only a few times. The J gene is TRBJ2-5, the V gene TRBV13, with 10 bases identical to TRBD1. Germline values: CDR1 PRHDT, CDR2 FYEKMQ (reference sequence). V gave up 3 bases and J gave up 4 bases; unmatched junction bases: 11. The CDR3 totals 17 residues. The CDR3 loop reads CASSFHFGQGEGETQYF. For the CDR3, the DNA is TGTGCCAGCAGCTTTCACTTTGGACAGGGGGAAGGAGAGACCCAGTACTTC.

The J gene is TRBJ2-1, the V gene TRBV6-4; D may match TRBD1 or TRBD2 (5 bases each). Trimming pared 6 bases from V and 7 bases from J, leaving 19 bases between. Germline CDR1 MRHNA, CDR2 SNTAGT. The CDR3 is 15 amino acids. The CDR3 DNA follows: TGTGCCAGCAGCCTTACTAGTGAAGGGGATAATGAGCAGTTCTTC. Protein product: CASSLTSEGDNEQFF.

The genes are TRBV18 and TRBJ2-5; D ambiguous. The V gene lost 0 bases and the J gene lost 5 bases, with 7 bases spanning the gap. Looked up from germline, CDR1 is KGHSH and CDR2 is LQKENI. The CDR3 covers 13 residues. CDR3 region: CASSPPDGETQYF. The CDR3 coding sequence is TGTGCCAGCTCACCACCGGATGGTGAGACCCAGTACTTC.

V gene TRBV4-3 combines with J gene TRBJ2-7; 10 nucleotides match TRBD2. The CDR3 extends over 16 amino acids. V lost 3 bases, J lost 3 bases, and 8 bases stayed unmatched. Germline-derived CDR1 and CDR2 are LGHNA and YSLEER. In nucleotides, the CDR3 is TGCGCCAGCAGCCAGGGAATAGCGGGGGGTCTCTACGAGCAGTACTTC. This gives the protein CASSQGIAGGLYEQYF.

This clone showed up just a few times. The chain employs TRBV4-1 and TRBJ1-1; no clear D gene. CDR1 is MGHRA and CDR2 is YSYEKL in the germline V gene. CDR3 length equals 14 residues. Trimming cost V 0 bases and J 0 bases, with 5 bases left between them. The CDR3 DNA sequence: TGCGCCAGCAGCCAAGATCCGATGAACACTGAAGCTTTCTTT. It yields the protein CASSQDPMNTEAFF.

This clone was counted a few times. The rearrangement joins TRBV10-2 to TRBJ1-1; possibly TRBD1 for D (5 bases). Germline CDR1 and CDR2: WSHSY and SAAADI. The CDR3 loop spans 15 amino acids. The ends were cut back, 0 bases at V and 3 bases at J, with 11 bases in the middle. The CDR3 nucleotides are TGCGCCAGCAGTGAGTCGGGGGTACGGGACACTGAAGCTTTCTTT. It encodes CASSESGVRDTEAFF.

CDR3 DNA sequence: TGTGCCAGCAGTTTAGTCGCTGGAGAGACCCAGTACTTC. This gives the protein CASSLVAGETQYF. The J gene is TRBJ2-5, the V gene TRBV27, with D hard to call. In germline, CDR1 is MNHEY, CDR2 SMNVEV (reference sequence). This CDR3 is built from 13 residues. V was cut by 2 bases and J by 4 bases, with 8 bases left in between.

V and J are TRBV7-9 and TRBJ2-1; D ambiguous. Germline assignment: CDR1 SEHNR and CDR2 FQNEAQ (reference sequence). Trimming cost V 2 bases and J 5 bases, with 4 bases left between them. The CDR3 totals 12 residues. DNA of the CDR3: TGTGCCAGCAGCTTACTGAACAATGAGCAGTTCTTC. It yields the protein CASSLLNNEQFF.

This clone was observed a single time. The gene calls are TRBV27 and TRBJ2-7; 10 bases map to TRBD1. The germline V gene has CDR1 MNHEY and CDR2 SMNVEV (reference sequence). The V segment lost 8 bases and the J segment 3 bases; nucleotides outside the gene matches: 4. This CDR3 has 13 amino acids. CDR3 sequence reads: CASGTGVRYEQYF. The CDR3 region has the DNA TGTGCCAGCGGGACAGGGGTTCGCTACGAGCAGTACTTC.

This chain uses TRBV28 with TRBJ2-7; D unclear. The germline V and J ends were trimmed by 9 bases and 2 bases, with 8 bases remaining between them. Germline V gene data show CDR1 as MDHEN and CDR2 as SYDVKM. The CDR3 loop spans 11 amino acids. The CDR3 reads CASRRTYEQYF. CDR3 bases: TGTGCCAGTAGGCGGACCTACGAGCAGTACTTC.

This clone has more than one count but fewer than ten. The rearrangement links TRBV28 to TRBJ1-1; possibly TRBD1 for D (5 bases). V lost 1 base and J 6 bases, leaving 12 bases between the germline ends. This CDR3 contains 14 residues. The germline gives CDR1 MDHEN, CDR2 SYDVKM. The CDR3 DNA reads as TGTGCCAGCAGTTTATTGGGGGAGACTCCTGAAGCTTTCTTT. This gives the protein CASSLLGETPEAFF.

This clone appeared once. The chain combines TRBV4-3 with TRBJ1-2; 10 bases match TRBD1. Per germline, CDR1 LGHNA and CDR2 YSLEER. The CDR3 runs 13 residues. V shed 3 bases and J 7 bases; nucleotides not matched to a gene: 2. The CDR3 nucleotides read TGCGCCAGCAGCCAGACAGGGGGCGGTGGCTACACCTTC. Protein sequence: CASSQTGGGGYTF.

This clone has only one observation. The J gene is TRBJ1-2, the V gene TRBV4-2, with D uncertain. Germline CDR1 LGHNA, CDR2 YNFKEQ. The CDR3 covers 16 residues. Trimming shortened V by 5 bases and J by 10 bases, and 26 bases separated the two germline ends. The CDR3, as DNA: TGTGCCAGCAGCGAAAAAGCCGAGACAATAATACTTGACTACACCTTC. Amino acids: CASSEKAETIILDYTF.

J is TRBJ2-3 and V is TRBV29-1; D is perhaps TRBD2 (6 bases). Germline V gives CDR1 SQVTM, CDR2 ANQGSEA. The CDR3 is made up of 13 amino acids. V was trimmed by 7 bases and J by 0 bases, leaving 11 bases between them. The CDR3 DNA follows: TGCAGCGCCCCCGGGACTAGCACAGATACGCAGTATTTT. Encoded protein: CSAPGTSTDTQYF.

The sample holds a few counts of this clone. J is TRBJ2-2 and V is TRBV4-2, with no clear D. This CDR3 has 14 residues. The germline CDR1 and CDR2 sequences are LGHNA and YNFKEQ. Trimming took 4 bases from V and 7 from J, leaving 13 bases between them. DNA for the CDR3: TGTGCCAGCAGCCTCGCTTGGGCGAACGGGGAGCTGTTTTTT. The encoded protein is CASSLAWANGELFF.

This chain uses TRBV14 with TRBJ2-3, with TRBD2 matching over 7 bases. Per the germline V gene, CDR1 is SGHDN and CDR2 is FVKESK. The CDR3 contains 13 residues. J was trimmed by 4 bases and V by 4 bases; bases with no gene match: 2. The CDR3 coding sequence is TGTGCCAGCAGCCGAGCGGGGTCAGATACGCAGTATTTT. It codes for CASSRAGSDTQYF.

The chain joins TRBV6-5 to TRBJ2-7, with 7 bases identical to TRBD1. This CDR3 region has 14 residues. The V segment lost 2 bases and the J segment 10 bases; nucleotides outside the gene matches: 11. From germline, CDR1 is MNHEY and CDR2 SVGAGI. In DNA, the CDR3 is TGTGCCAGCAGTTACACAGGGGTAATGGCGGGTCAGTACTTC. Its translation: CASSYTGVMAGQYF.

The gene calls are TRBV5-4 and TRBJ2-1, with a possible D match to TRBD2 (5 bases). V lost 5 bases and J lost 3, with 15 bases in between. Germline lookup yields CDR1 SGHNT and CDR2 YYREEE (reference sequence). The CDR3 runs to 15 residues. CDR3 DNA: TGTGCCAGCAGTCCACTAGAGAGTTTCTACAATGAGCAGTTCTTC. It encodes CASSPLESFYNEQFF.

Points on this clone: Other nucleotide sequences from this sample produce the same CDR3. J is TRBJ2-7 and V is TRBV27, with D uncertain. The CDR3 runs to 12 residues. Trimming took off 2 bases at V and 3 bases at J, with 5 bases between the two ends. Germline V gene sequence: CDR1 MNHEY, CDR2 SMNVEV (reference sequence). CDR3 protein: CASSLNGYEQYF. CDR3 in DNA: TGTGCCAGCAGTTTAAATGGCTACGAGCAGTACTTC.

The chain links TRBV11-1 to TRBJ1-1; 8 nucleotides align to TRBD1. Germline CDR1 and CDR2: SGHAT and FQDESV (reference sequence). CDR3 size: 16 residues. V shed 2 bases, J shed 4 bases, and the junction held 9 bases outside the gene matches. The CDR3 DNA sequence: TGTGCCAGCAGCTTAAACCCGACAGGGGAGTTCACTGAAGCTTTCTTT. It codes for CASSLNPTGEFTEAFF.

This chain connects TRBV2 to TRBJ2-7; D may be TRBD2 (5 bases). There are 13 residues in the CDR3. Germline assignment: CDR1 SNHLY and CDR2 FYNNEI. The ends were cut back, 7 bases at V and 1 base at J, with 11 bases in the middle. Here the CDR3 DNA reads TGTGCCAGCACGGAGGTACTTTCCTACGAGCAGTACTTC. Residues: CASTEVLSYEQYF.

This sequence joins TRBV29-1 and TRBJ1-2; no clear D. Germline V gene data show CDR1 as SQVTM and CDR2 as ANQGSEA. Trimming took 3 bases from V and 2 from J, leaving 7 bases between them. CDR3 length: 12 residues. This CDR3 is CSVDGVNYGYTF. DNA for the CDR3: TGCAGCGTTGACGGTGTAAACTATGGCTACACCTTC.

The rearrangement links TRBV7-9 to TRBJ2-2; D possibly matches TRBD1 or TRBD2 (6 bases each). In germline, CDR1 is SEHNR, CDR2 FQNEAQ (reference sequence). The V end lost 4 bases, the J end lost 5 bases, and 20 bases lay between the germline ends. The CDR3 spans 17 residues. The CDR3 sequence is CASSYYPIQGGTGELFF. The CDR3 nucleotides read TGTGCCAGCAGCTACTACCCTATACAGGGAGGAACCGGGGAGCTGTTTTTT.

V and J are TRBV5-1 and TRBJ2-7; 7 nucleotides agree with TRBD1. Germline values: CDR1 SGHRS, CDR2 YFSETQ. Unmatched junction bases numbered 8, after V lost 4 bases and J lost 1 base. The CDR3 sequence is 15 residues long. The CDR3 here is CASSPGTATSYEQYF. CDR3 DNA sequence: TGCGCCAGCAGCCCCGGGACAGCTACATCCTACGAGCAGTACTTC.